Below, 5 T cell receptor beta chains from the same sample are listed, as sequenced in a study of blood T cell repertoires in COVID-19. Produced via immunoSEQ multiplex PCR; TCRdb's table is partial and in-frame only. This table has about 410,000 clones, about 90% appearing once. The sequenced material came from PBMCs or T cells enriched from blood (not recorded which). These receptors all come from a man younger than 30 who had recovered from COVID-19.

V and J are TRBV5-4 and TRBJ1-1, with 8 nucleotides matching TRBD1. The CDR3 extends over 15 amino acids. Germline-derived CDR1 and CDR2 are SGHNT and YYREEE (reference sequence). V lost 3 bases to trimming and J lost 4 bases; unmatched junction nucleotides: 8. The CDR3 spells CASSSGTRGRTEAFF. The CDR3, as DNA: TGTGCCAGCAGCTCGGGTACCAGGGGGCGCACTGAAGCTTTCTTT. The full variable domain, rest sourced from reference TRBV5-4 and TRBJ1-1, is ETGVTQSPTHLIKTRGQQVTLRCSSQSGHNTVSWYQQALGQGPQFIFQYYREEENGRGNFPPRFSGLQFPNYSSELNVNALELDDSALYLCASSSGTRGRTEAFFGQGTRLTVV.

The rearrangement uses TRBV2 and TRBJ2-2; TRBD2 matches 7 bases. V trimming: 8 bases; J trimming: 2 bases; junction bases outside the gene matches: 5. The CDR3 is 14 residues long. CDR1 is SNHLY and CDR2 is FYNNEI in the germline V gene. The CDR3 DNA reads TGTGCCAGCCGCTGGGGGGGAAACACCGGGGAGCTGTTTTTT. As protein: CASRWGGNTGELFF.

The chain couples TRBV24-1 to TRBJ2-5, with 10 bases fitting TRBD2. V shed 2 bases, J shed 5 bases, and the junction held 7 bases outside the gene matches. Germline V gene lookup returns CDR1 KGHDR and CDR2 SFDVKD. This CDR3 comprises 16 residues. The CDR3 here is CATSDWASGRDETQYF. Written as DNA, the CDR3 is TGTGCCACCAGTGATTGGGCTAGCGGGAGAGACGAGACCCAGTACTTC.

The rearrangement uses TRBV6-5 and TRBJ2-2, with 7 positions matching TRBD1. The CDR3 consists of 16 residues. J gave up 5 bases and V 4 bases, and 10 bases lay outside the gene matches. Per the germline V gene, CDR1 is MNHEY and CDR2 is SVGAGI. The CDR3 DNA is TGTGCCAGCAGTTCCTCCAGGGGGATAGGGACCGGGGAGCTGTTTTTT. Its protein is CASSSSRGIGTGELFF.

This clone is a singleton in its sample. The CDR3, as DNA: TGTGCCAGCAGCTTGGGTGGCGGGGGCCAATACGAGCAGTACTTC. It is translated as CASSLGGGGQYEQYF. The chain links TRBV5-6 to TRBJ2-7, with D maybe TRBD2 (7 bases). The germline CDR1 and CDR2 sequences are SGHDT and YYEEEE. The CDR3 covers 15 residues. V lost 0 bases to trimming and J lost 4 bases, with 14 bases between them.